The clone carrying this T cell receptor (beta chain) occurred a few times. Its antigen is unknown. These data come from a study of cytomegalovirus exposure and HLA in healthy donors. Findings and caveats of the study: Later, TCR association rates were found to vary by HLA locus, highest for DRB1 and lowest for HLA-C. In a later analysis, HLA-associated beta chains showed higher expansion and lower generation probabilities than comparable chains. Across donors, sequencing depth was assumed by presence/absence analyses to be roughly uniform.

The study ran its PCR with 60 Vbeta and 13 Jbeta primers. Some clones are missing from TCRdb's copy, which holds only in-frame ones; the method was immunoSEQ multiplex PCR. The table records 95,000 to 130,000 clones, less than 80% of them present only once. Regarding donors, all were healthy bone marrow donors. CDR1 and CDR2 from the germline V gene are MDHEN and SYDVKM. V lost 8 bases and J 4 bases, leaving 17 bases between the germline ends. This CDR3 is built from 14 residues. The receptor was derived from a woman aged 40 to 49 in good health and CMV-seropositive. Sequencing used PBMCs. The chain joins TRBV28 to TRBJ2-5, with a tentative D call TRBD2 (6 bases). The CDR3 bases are TGTGCCAGCGGGGTGAGGGGAGGCCCAGAGACCCAGTACTTC. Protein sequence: CASGVRGGPETQYF.